This T cell receptor beta chain was observed in a study of shared clonotypes between healthy human individuals. This clone was detected once. The antigen remains undetermined. This table comes from immunoSEQ multiplex PCR, and its TCRdb copy is limited to in-frame clones, with some not included. This table has around 1,000,000 clones, approximately 75% appearing once. Whole-study results and caveats: Compared with memory subsets, naive subsets generally had larger estimated richness.

Sequenced material: memory CD4+ T cells from PBMCs. Subset indicated: CD45RA-negative fraction. This clonotype originated in a man between 18 and 35 years old in good health. Some clones in this sample may be carry-over from other donors' samples.

In nucleotides, the CDR3 is TGTGCCACCAGCAGGCCACTAGCGGGAGGGCCGAGTGAGCAGTTCTTC. Its protein product is CATSRPLAGGPSEQFF. V gene TRBV15 combines with J gene TRBJ2-1; the match to TRBD2 covers 13 bases. J lost 9 bases, V lost 3 bases, and 8 bases had no gene match. The CDR3 length is 16 residues. Looked up from germline, CDR1 is LNHNV and CDR2 is YYDKDF (reference sequence). Using reference TRBV15 and TRBJ2-1 for the parts outside the CDR3, the full variable domain is DAMVIQNPRYQVTQFGKPVTLSCSQTLNHNVMYWYQQKSSQAPKLLFHYYDKDFNNEADTPDNFQSRRPNTSFCFLDIRSPGLGDTAMYLCATSRPLAGGPSEQFFGPGTRLTVL.